The clone carrying this TCR beta chain was detected only a few times. Its antigen is not identified. Each CDR3 protein gets one entry after TCRdb re-called the reads with MiXCR. Among fewer than 400,000 distinct CDR3 sequences listed, approximately 18% were seen once. This sample stems from a study of T cell repertoires in cytomegalovirus infection. Study-level information: Public TCR beta signature analysis indicated the presence of both CMV infection and matching HLA type.

This CDR3 is built from 14 residues. Germline CDR1 is SGHAT and CDR2 is FQNNGV. J gave up 5 bases and V 5 bases, and 6 bases lay outside the gene matches. Study-wide results and limits: Dominant in the ex vivo response were TCR beta clonotypes restricted by HLA-C and specific for CMV. Based on cumulative public TCR beta family frequency, carriers of CMV plus the relevant HLA were identified.

The rearrangement joins TRBV11-2 to TRBJ1-1; 9 bases are a match to TRBD1. Sequenced sample: PBMCs. This clonotype was sampled from a human donor in good health (CMV status not recorded). Some clones in this sample may be carry-over from other donors' samples. CDR3 coding DNA: TGTGCCAGCAGCCGAACAGGGGGCTGGACTGAAGCTTTCTTT. Translated, it gives CASSRTGGWTEAFF.